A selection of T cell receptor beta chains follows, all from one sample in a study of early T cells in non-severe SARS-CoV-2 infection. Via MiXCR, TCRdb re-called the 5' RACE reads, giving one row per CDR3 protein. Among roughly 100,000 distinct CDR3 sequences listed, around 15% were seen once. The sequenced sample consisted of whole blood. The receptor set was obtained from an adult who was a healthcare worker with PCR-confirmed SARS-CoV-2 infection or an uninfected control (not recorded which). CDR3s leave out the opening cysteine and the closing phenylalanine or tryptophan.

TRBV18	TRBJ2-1	ASSQSLGNEQF
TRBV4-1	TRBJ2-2	ASSQNAGGTGELF
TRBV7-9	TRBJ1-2	ASRAQTGAYGYT
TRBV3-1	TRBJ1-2	ASSQVGTPTGYGYT
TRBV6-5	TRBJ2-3	ASTYVGGGTDTQY
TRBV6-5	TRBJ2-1	ASSYRQGPSYNEQF
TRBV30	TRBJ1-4	AWSAFVATNEKLF
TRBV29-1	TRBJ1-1	SVEGLLAF
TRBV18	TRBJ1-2	ASSLTTANYGYT
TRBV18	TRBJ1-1	ASSPRGRENTEAF
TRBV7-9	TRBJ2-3	ASSLTLEGDTQY
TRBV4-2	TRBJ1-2	ASSHGSSNYGYT
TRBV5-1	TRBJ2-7	ASSPGQGEYEQY
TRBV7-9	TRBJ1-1	ASSPRDSRSNTEAF
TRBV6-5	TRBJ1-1	ASSYLPEPGGPEAF
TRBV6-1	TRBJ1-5	ASSDRTGVQPQH
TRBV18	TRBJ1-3	ASSPSGITGNTIY
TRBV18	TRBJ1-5	ASSPEGASNQPQH
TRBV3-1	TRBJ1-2	ASSTDSLYGYT
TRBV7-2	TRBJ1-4	ASSPQGMTNEKLF
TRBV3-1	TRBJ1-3	ASSLDPTGPGNTIY
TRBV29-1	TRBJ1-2	SVEDRDRSNGYT
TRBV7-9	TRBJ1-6	ASSPEAPLH
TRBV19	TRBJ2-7	ASSIDRDYEQY
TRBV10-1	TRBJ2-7	ASSRGTSSYEQY
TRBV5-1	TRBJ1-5	ASSLLGDNQPQH
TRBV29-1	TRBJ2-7	SVVRGQGRAYEQY
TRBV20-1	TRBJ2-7	SARDRVDYYEQY
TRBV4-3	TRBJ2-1	ASSGLAGGRQYNEQF
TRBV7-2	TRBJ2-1	ASSSGTSGGPYNEQF
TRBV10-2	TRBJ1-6	ASSESSGADGNSPLH
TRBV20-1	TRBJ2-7	SARVSSSYEQY
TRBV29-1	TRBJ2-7	SVDRGLEQY
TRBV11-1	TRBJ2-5	ASSPGTRQEETQY